These 2 T cell receptor beta chains were sequenced from one sample in a study of blood T cell repertoires in COVID-19. The repertoire was sequenced with immunoSEQ multiplex PCR; TCRdb's copy has only in-frame clones and lacks some. The table includes 60,000 to 65,000 clones, roughly 82% detected once. Sequencing input: peripheral blood. These receptors were collected from a woman aged 60-70 years with acute or convalescent COVID-19.

The V gene is TRBV10-3, the J gene TRBJ2-7, with TRBD1 matching over 8 bases. This CDR3 has 13 amino acids. Germline CDR1 is ENHRY and CDR2 is SYGVKD. V lost 3 bases to trimming and J lost 2 bases; unmatched junction nucleotides: 0. The DNA for the CDR3 is TGTGCCATCAGTGAACAGGGGGCCTACGAGCAGTACTTC. Encoded protein: CAISEQGAYEQYF.

V is TRBV6-5 and J is TRBJ1-1; 7 bases fit TRBD1. CDR1 is MNHEY, CDR2 SVGAGI, per germline. J was trimmed by 2 bases and V by 5 bases; bases with no gene match: 5. The CDR3 is 14 residues long. CDR3 nucleotides: TGTGCCAGCAGTAGCACAGGGGATAACACTGAAGCTTTCTTT. It codes for CASSSTGDNTEAFF.